This T cell receptor beta chain originates from a study of blood T cell repertoires in COVID-19. On the study more broadly: Some COVID-19 samples were acute and others convalescent; all came from the United States, Italy and Spain. T cells, B-cell-depleted T cells, or PBMCs provided the cDNA or gDNA that served as material.

In its sample, this clone was seen once. The germline CDR1 and CDR2 sequences are SGHNT and YYREEE (reference sequence). The CDR3 contains 14 residues. The V end was cut by 9 bases, the J end by 3 bases, with 18 bases between. This table comes from immunoSEQ multiplex PCR, and its TCRdb copy is limited to in-frame clones, with some not included. The table has some 150,000 clones, 75% to 85% seen once. Each participant's cohort was designated according to participant-reported clinical history. V is TRBV5-4 and J is TRBJ1-1; D ambiguous. The sequenced material came from PBMCs or T cells enriched from blood (not recorded which). The TCR was taken from a man aged 50 to 59 who had recovered from COVID-19. The CDR3 here is CAISSGSGDTEAFF. The DNA of the CDR3 is TGTGCCATATCATCGGGGTCCGGTGACACTGAAGCTTTCTTT.